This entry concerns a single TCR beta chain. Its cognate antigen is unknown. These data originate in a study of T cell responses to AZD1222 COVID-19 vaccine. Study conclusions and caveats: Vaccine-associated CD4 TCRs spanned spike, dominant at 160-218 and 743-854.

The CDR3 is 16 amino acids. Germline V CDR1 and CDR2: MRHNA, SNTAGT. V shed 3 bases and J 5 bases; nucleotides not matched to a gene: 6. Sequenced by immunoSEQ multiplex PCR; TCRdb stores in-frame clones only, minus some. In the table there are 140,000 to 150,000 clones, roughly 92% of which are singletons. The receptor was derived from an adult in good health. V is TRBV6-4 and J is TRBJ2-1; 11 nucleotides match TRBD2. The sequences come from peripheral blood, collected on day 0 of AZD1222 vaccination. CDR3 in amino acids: CASSEWTSGYNNEQFF. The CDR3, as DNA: TGTGCCAGCAGTGAATGGACTAGCGGGTATAACAATGAGCAGTTCTTC.